This note documents a single T cell receptor beta chain sequence. Antigen unknown. The sample originates from a study of PD-1 blockade in classical Hodgkin lymphoma. Notes on the study in general: Significant TCR diversity gains by C4D1 occurred in CD4+ but not CD8+ cells. Complete responders started with a diversity level that resembled newly diagnosed patients at baseline. Patients with an early start, nivolumab under 1 year after ASCT, were excluded.

Brentuximab vedotin exposure varied among the patients, all of whom had relapsed after autologous stem cell transplantation. Complete response, partial response or progressive disease were the best responses. V was clipped by 6 bases and J by 4 bases; unmatched bases: 8. Germline V lookup: CDR1 LNHDA, CDR2 SQIVND (reference sequence). The CDR3 has 16 residues. Sequencing used immunoSEQ multiplex PCR; TCRdb keeps in-frame clones, though not all of them. This sample has around 30,000 clones; 70% to 75% occur once, and the top ten carry more than 3%. The sequences come from peripheral blood mononuclear cells (PBMCs), collected before the second cycle of nivolumab. This chain joins TRBV19 and TRBJ2-3; TRBD1 matches at 12 bases. The TCR comes from a human donor with classical Hodgkin lymphoma. CDR3 nucleotide sequence: TGTGCCAGTAGAGCCACCGGGACAGGGGGCCCAGATACGCAGTATTTT. Residues: CASRATGTGGPDTQYF.